The sequence of this TCR beta chain was determined in a study of Ad26.COV2.S vaccination and SARS-CoV-2 variants (dated by TCRdb to 2020 to 2023). The study in broad terms: Vaccine-arm donors were drawn from COV1001, a multicentre, randomized, double-blind, placebo-controlled phase I-IIa trial of Ad26.COV2.S in healthy adults. Dosing of Ad26.COV2.S was intramuscular, at either 5x10^10 or 1x10^11 viral particles, delivered as one shot or as two shots spaced 56 days apart. TCRbeta repertoire sequencing served as the tool for gauging how specific and how broad the SARS-CoV-2-reactive T cell receptors were following Ad26.COV2.S vaccination. A total of 32 samples were included in the TCR-sequenced set, comprising 19 Ad26.COV2.S vaccine recipients, 5 placebo recipients and 8 SARS-CoV-2 convalescent individuals. Trial participants were randomized into five groups of five: low-dose or high-dose Ad26.COV2.S given once or twice, or placebo on both occasions. Throughout the experiments and outcome assessment, investigators stayed blinded to trial group allocation. The study at large found these results: Spike-specific TCR breadth was higher in Ad26.COV2.S recipients than in placebo recipients (P = 0.0014). It was noted by the authors that total T cell responses may have been underestimated by the TCR breadth and depth analyses. After vaccination, substantial breadth of spike-specific CD8+ and CD4+ T cell responses was reported. The study was not powered to compare responses between vaccine doses or regimens. Vaccine and placebo recipients had comparable non-spike TCR breadth, which fits with the vaccine containing only spike.

The immunoSEQ Assay was used to sequence TCRbeta CDR3 regions. After extraction, genomic DNA underwent amplification by bias-controlled multiplex PCR, followed by high-throughput sequencing. The paper's processing steps were these. To quantify the absolute abundance of each unique TCRbeta CDR3 region, sequences were collapsed and filtered. T cell fraction was estimated by normalizing TCRbeta template counts to usable DNA, which was measured by amplifying reference genes present in all nucleated cells. Repertoire TCRs were annotated as SARS-CoV-2-specific by exact matching of V gene, CDR3 amino acid sequence and J gene to a known reactive TCR set. The reference SARS-CoV-2 TCR set was obtained from MIRA and was filtered for enrichment in COVID-19-positive ImmuneCODE repertoires, whereby public or cross-reactive TCRs were removed. Using the MIRA antigens, annotated TCRs were further analysed by specific ORF or by position within an ORF. Depth was the summed frequency of annotated unique rearrangements, while breadth was defined as annotated unique rearrangements over total unique productive rearrangements. Two-sided Wilcoxon rank-sum tests were used to compare TCR breadth between groups. TCRdb re-hosts the immuneACCESS table, in-frame sequences only. Its copies lack some clones; in the studies checked, an unresolved V gene accounts for under half of them, and the cause for the rest is not known. The V and J calls and clone size were taken over from that table, and D and trimming were inferred from the DNA. In all, the sample holds about 400,000 clones, and 75% to 90% of those were seen once. The ten largest clonotypes hold under 2% of the sample.

Per the publication, the treatment or condition label means: 19 received Ad26.COV2.S at low or high dose, single or two shots; about five received placebo; per-sample allocation not given. Repertoires of vaccine and placebo recipients were sequenced from samples collected on day 63 after the first injection. In Cohort 1b, 20 to 25 adults aged 18-55 years were enrolled at a single site in Boston, USA, between 29 July and 7 August 2020. Ad26.COV2.S consisted of a replication-incompetent adenovirus type 26 vector by which a prefusion-stabilized SARS-CoV-2 spike protein from the original Wuhan strain was expressed. Of note for this clone: Its antigen is currently not known. The record has no base qualities; no much larger clone is one base away.

The TCR comes from a person between 18 and 65 years old who received the Ad26.COV2.S COVID-19 vaccine or a placebo. Specimen: peripheral blood, collected in a trial of Ad26.COV2.S vaccine versus placebo.

The CDR3 reads CASSPTSGRELETQYF. DNA sequence: TGTGCCAGCAGCCCTACGAGCGGGAGGGAGTTAGAGACCCAGTACTTC. Rearrangement joined TRBV5-4 to TRBJ2-5; the junction holds 10 bases that match TRBD2. Sequences SGHNT (CDR1) and YYREEE (CDR2) are obtained from the germline V gene (reference sequence). The CDR3 covers 16 residues, taking in both the cysteine and the phenylalanine. The retained sequence is limited to the CDR3, 48 bases, with the frame set at the first base. The junction shows trimming of 4 bases on V and 4 bases on J, and the gene matches do not reach 10 bases of it.